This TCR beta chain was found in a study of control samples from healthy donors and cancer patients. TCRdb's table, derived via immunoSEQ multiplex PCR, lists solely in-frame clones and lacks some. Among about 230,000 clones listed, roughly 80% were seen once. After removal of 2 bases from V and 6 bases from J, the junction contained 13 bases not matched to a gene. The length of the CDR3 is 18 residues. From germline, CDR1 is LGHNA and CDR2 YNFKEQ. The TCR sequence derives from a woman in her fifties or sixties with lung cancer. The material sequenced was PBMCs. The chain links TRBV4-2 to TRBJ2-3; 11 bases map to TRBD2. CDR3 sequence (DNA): TGTGCCAGCAGCCAATTGGGGACTGTAGCGGGGGGGGTTGATACGCAGTATTTT. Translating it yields CASSQLGTVAGGVDTQYF.